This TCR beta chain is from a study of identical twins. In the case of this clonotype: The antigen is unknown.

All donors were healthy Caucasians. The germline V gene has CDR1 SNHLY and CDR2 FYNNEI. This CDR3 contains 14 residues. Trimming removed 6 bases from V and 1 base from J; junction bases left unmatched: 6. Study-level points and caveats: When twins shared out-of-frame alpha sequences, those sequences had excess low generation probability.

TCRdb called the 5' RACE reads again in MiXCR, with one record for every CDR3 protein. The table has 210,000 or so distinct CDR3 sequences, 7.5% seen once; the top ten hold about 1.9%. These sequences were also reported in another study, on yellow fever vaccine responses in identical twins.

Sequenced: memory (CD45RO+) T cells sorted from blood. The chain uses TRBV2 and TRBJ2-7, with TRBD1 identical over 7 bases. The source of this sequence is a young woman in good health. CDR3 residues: CASSVQGLSYEQYF. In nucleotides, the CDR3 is TGTGCCAGCAGCGTACAGGGGCTTTCCTACGAGCAGTACTTC.